Shown below are 28 T cell receptor beta chains from a single sample sequenced in a study of brain T cells in children with intractable seizures (dated by TCRdb to about 2021). The method was the immunoSEQ multiplex PCR assay. This is the immuneACCESS table as TCRdb keeps it, with only in-frame sequences that have V and J called. A part of the clones is gone; compared with another copy, unresolved V genes explain less than half, and the rest is unexplained. The sample table lists about 340,000 clones, 93% of them with a count of one. Jointly, the top ten make up roughly 6% of the sample. The time point label on this specimen signifies: blood from clinic visit 5 months post-surgery; TSC patient then seizure free. This material consisted of peripheral blood, taken roughly 5 months after surgery. These receptors were obtained from a boy less than two years old with tuberous sclerosis and intractable seizures.

This clone appeared a single time. V gene TRBV6-5 combines with J gene TRBJ2-5; TRBD1 agrees at 9 bases. Trimming removed 8 bases from V and 2 bases from J; junction bases left unmatched: 6. Germline V gene lookup returns CDR1 MNHEY and CDR2 SVGAGI. CDR3 length: 14 amino acids. CDR3 amino acids: CASGSGQGQETQYF. The CDR3 region has the DNA TGTGCCAGCGGATCAGGACAGGGGCAAGAGACCCAGTACTTC.

The J gene is TRBJ2-1, the V gene TRBV3-1 (or the pseudogene TRBV3-2), with a weak D call TRBD2 (5 bases). From germline, CDR1 is LGHDT and CDR2 YNNKEL (reference sequence). Trimming removed 4 bases at V and 7 bases at J, with 11 bases between. This CDR3 has 13 amino acids. Here the CDR3 reads CASSPQTRNEQFF. Written as DNA, the CDR3 is TGTGCCAGCAGCCCACAAACTAGAAATGAGCAGTTCTTC.

The rearrangement uses TRBV5-4 and TRBJ1-2; 10 positions agree with TRBD1. From germline, CDR1 is SGHNT and CDR2 YYREEE (reference sequence). The CDR3 loop spans 14 amino acids. The V segment lost 3 bases and the J segment 5 bases; nucleotides outside the gene matches: 4. The CDR3 nucleotides read TGTGCCAGCAGCTCCCAGGACAGGGGGTATGGCTACACCTTC. Residues: CASSSQDRGYGYTF.

This clone was seen a single time. The rearrangement uses TRBV19 and TRBJ1-2, with 7 bases lining up with TRBD1. CDR3 size: 16 residues. J gave up 4 bases and V 1 base, and 9 bases lay outside the gene matches. Germline V gene data show CDR1 as LNHDA and CDR2 as SQIVND (reference sequence). CDR3 sequence (DNA): TGTGCCAGTAGTATAGGGGCCAGACAGGGTAGCTATGGCTACACCTTC. Its protein is CASSIGARQGSYGYTF.

This clone appeared once. V and J are TRBV6-1 and TRBJ2-7; 8 bases fit TRBD1. The CDR3 consists of 15 residues. Unmatched junction bases numbered 7, after V lost 1 base and J lost 5 bases. CDR1 is MNHNS, CDR2 SASEGT, per germline. DNA of the CDR3: TGTGCCAGCAGTGAAGAGAGGACAGGGAACCACGAGCAGTACTTC. This sequence encodes CASSEERTGNHEQYF.

This clone has only a few counts. The chain recombines TRBV19 with TRBJ1-2; weak D call: TRBD1 (5 bases). Germline assignment: CDR1 LNHDA and CDR2 SQIVND (reference sequence). Deletions cut 6 bases from V and 2 bases from J, with 13 bases between. CDR3 length: 14 amino acids. The CDR3 sequence: CASRPRGENYGYTF. DNA of the CDR3: TGTGCCAGTAGACCGAGGGGCGAGAACTATGGCTACACCTTC.

This sequence joins TRBV6-6 and TRBJ1-4, with D unclear. Trimming removed 10 bases at V and 0 bases at J, with 9 bases between. CDR1 is MNHNY, CDR2 SVGAGI, per germline (reference sequence). This CDR3 has 13 residues. The CDR3 DNA reads TGTGCCACCGAGGGTCCAACTAATGAAAAACTGTTTTTT. It specifies CATEGPTNEKLFF.

CDR3 amino acids: CASSSSQLVRYTF. Here the CDR3 DNA reads TGTGCCAGCAGCTCCTCACAACTCGTTCGCTACACCTTC. The chain couples TRBV5-4 to TRBJ1-2; the D is unclear. The germline gives CDR1 SGHNT, CDR2 YYREEE (reference sequence). V lost 3 bases and J 9 bases, leaving 15 bases between the germline ends. This CDR3 has 13 amino acids.

The chain has TRBV7-9 and TRBJ2-1; D gene unclear. Germline V lookup: CDR1 SEHNR, CDR2 FQNEAQ (reference sequence). The CDR3 runs to 17 residues. Trimming removed 1 base at V and 0 bases at J, with 13 bases between. DNA for the CDR3: TGTGCCAGCAGCTTAGGAGGTTCCCAAAGCTCCTACAATGAGCAGTTCTTC. Its protein is CASSLGGSQSSYNEQFF.

This clone came up once. Other DNA sequences in the sample encode the same CDR3. V and J are TRBV7-9 and TRBJ1-3; the D gene is possibly TRBD1 (5 bases). Germline CDR1 SEHNR, CDR2 FQNEAQ (reference sequence). Trimming shortened V by 5 bases and J by 0 bases, and 8 bases separated the two germline ends. This CDR3 has 14 residues. The CDR3: CASSPRDSGNTIYF. CDR3 bases: TGTGCCAGCAGCCCCAGGGACTCTGGAAACACCATATATTTT. The full variable domain, completed using reference TRBV7-9 and TRBJ1-3, is DTGVSQNPRHKITKRGQNVTFRCDPISEHNRLYWYRQTLGQGPEFLTYFQNEAQLEKSRLLSDRFSAERPKGSFSTLEIQRTEQGDSAMYLCASSPRDSGNTIYFGEGSWLTVV.

The chain employs TRBV7-6 and TRBJ2-1; D remains unclear. The germline gives CDR1 SGHVS, CDR2 FNYEAQ. This CDR3 contains 13 residues. Trimming cost V 0 bases and J 8 bases, with 8 bases left between them. The CDR3 sequence: CASSLAGIYEQFF. In DNA form, the CDR3 reads TGTGCCAGCAGCTTAGCGGGAATTTATGAGCAGTTCTTC. The whole variable domain, filled in from reference TRBV7-6 and TRBJ2-1, reads GAGVSQSPRYKVTKRGQDVALRCDPISGHVSLYWYRQALGQGPEFLTYFNYEAQQDKSGLPNDRFSAERPEGSISTLTIQRTEQRDSAMYRCASSLAGIYEQFFGPGTRLTVL.

This rearrangement joins TRBV19 to TRBJ1-5; 12 bases are shared with TRBD1. The junction had 18 bases not matched to a gene; V was cut back by 3 bases and J by 6 bases. This CDR3 has 20 residues. Germline CDR1 LNHDA, CDR2 SQIVND (reference sequence). The CDR3 is CASSIRTDRDRGLLVQPQHF. The DNA for the CDR3 is TGTGCCAGTAGTATTCGGACAGACCGGGACAGGGGGCTTTTGGTTCAGCCCCAGCATTTT.

J is TRBJ2-7 and V is TRBV27; 11 bases match TRBD1. V lost 6 bases to trimming and J lost 3 bases; unmatched junction nucleotides: 10. Germline CDR1 and CDR2: MNHEY and SMNVEV (reference sequence). The CDR3 extends over 16 amino acids. CDR3 protein: CASRDSGQGVGYEQYF. CDR3 DNA sequence: TGTGCCAGCAGGGATTCGGGACAGGGGGTGGGCTACGAGCAGTACTTC.

The chain couples TRBV7-3 to TRBJ2-3; TRBD1 is a possible D gene (6 bases). With 5 bases removed from V and 2 bases from J, the gap between germline ends came to 14 bases. CDR3 length: 15 residues. CDR1 is SGHTA, CDR2 FQGTGA, per germline. The CDR3 reads CASSPGTSITDTQYF. For the CDR3, the DNA is TGTGCCAGCAGCCCCGGGACATCGATCACAGATACGCAGTATTTT.

This rearrangement joins TRBV6-5 to TRBJ2-3; D ambiguous. The CDR3 has 13 residues. CDR1 MNHEY and CDR2 SVGAGI come from the germline V gene. Deletions cut 0 bases from V and 4 bases from J, with 5 bases between. The DNA for the CDR3 is TGTGCCAGCAGTTACTCGAGGCCAGATACGCAGTATTTT. It encodes CASSYSRPDTQYF.

The chain uses TRBV12-2 and TRBJ2-7; the table's D gene call, TRBD2, was not cross checked with the DNA. TRBV12-2 is labeled a pseudogene. This CDR3 has 16 amino acids. The chain's CDR3 is CASRFTAERGGREQYF. CDR3 coding DNA: TGTGCAAGTCGCTTTACCGCGGAGCGGGGGGGGCGGGAGCAGTACTTC.

CDR3 nucleotides: TGTGCCAGCAGCCCTCAGACAGGGGAGGACTATGGCTACACCTTC. It yields the protein CASSPQTGEDYGYTF. The V call is TRBV13, the J call TRBJ1-2; 8 bases fit TRBD1. The V gene's germline CDR1 is PRHDT and CDR2 FYEKMQ (reference sequence). The CDR3 runs 15 residues. The trim removed 5 bases at V and 3 bases at J, leaving 8 bases unmatched. Looking up the rest from reference TRBV13 and TRBJ1-2 gives the full variable domain: AAGVIQSPRHLIKEKRETATLKCYPIPRHDTVYWYQQGPGQDPQFLISFYEKMQSDKGSIPDRFSAQQFSDYHSELNMSSLELGDSALYFCASSPQTGEDYGYTFGSGTRLTVV.

The chain carries TRBV29-1 and TRBJ1-2, with D uncertain. CDR3 length: 12 residues. In germline, CDR1 is SQVTM, CDR2 ANQGSEA. V dropped 5 bases and J dropped 0 bases, with 7 bases sitting between them. The CDR3 loop reads CSVTGANYGYTF. For the CDR3, the DNA is TGCAGCGTTACTGGGGCTAACTATGGCTACACCTTC.

J is TRBJ1-4 and V is TRBV12-3 or TRBV12-4, with 8 bases matching TRBD1. This CDR3 contains 13 residues. V lost 6 bases, J lost 8 bases, and 5 bases stayed unmatched. The CDR3 DNA reads as TGTGCCAGCAGGCGACAGGGGAGGGAAAAACTGTTTTTT. Translated: CASRRQGREKLFF.

This chain links TRBV19 with TRBJ1-5, with 7 bases aligning to TRBD1. CDR1 LNHDA and CDR2 SQIVND come from the germline V gene (reference sequence). V shed 3 bases and J 5 bases; nucleotides not matched to a gene: 4. CDR3 length: 14 residues. This CDR3 is CASSIRQGHQPQHF. CDR3 sequence (DNA): TGTGCCAGTAGTATTCGACAGGGTCATCAGCCCCAGCATTTT.

CDR3 in amino acids: CASSPPGGGSSTDTQYF. The CDR3 nucleotides read TGTGCCAGCAGCCCGCCGGGAGGCGGTTCTAGCACAGATACGCAGTATTTT. The V gene is TRBV11-3, the J gene TRBJ2-3, with 7 bases lining up with TRBD2. Germline V gene data show CDR1 as SGHNT and CDR2 as YENEEA. The CDR3 has 17 residues. The J segment lost 0 bases and the V segment lost 5 bases, leaving 11 bases of the junction unmatched.

The rearrangement links TRBV30 to TRBJ1-2, with 9 bases that match TRBD1. Germline values: CDR1 GTSNPN, CDR2 SVGIG (reference sequence). V was clipped by 1 base and J by 7 bases; unmatched bases: 7. CDR3 length: 14 amino acids. The CDR3 bases are TGTGCCTGGAGTGCCGGGGGACAGGGTTTTGGCTACACCTTC. Its translation is CAWSAGGQGFGYTF.

The chain combines TRBV14 with TRBJ2-7; D unclear. Trimming left V 4 bases short and J 3 bases short, with 7 bases between. The CDR3 contains 12 residues. Germline CDR1 reads SGHDN; CDR2 reads FVKESK. CDR3 loop: CASSLGRYEQYF. The CDR3 nucleotides read TGTGCCAGCAGCCTCGGCCGCTACGAGCAGTACTTC.

The gene calls are TRBV28 and TRBJ1-6; D is undetermined. The CDR3 spans 15 residues. Germline loops: CDR1 MDHEN, CDR2 SYDVKM. V lost 7 bases to trimming and J lost 0 bases, with 10 bases between them. This CDR3 reads CASTSASSYNSPLHF. The CDR3 DNA reads TGTGCCAGCACGTCCGCAAGCTCCTATAATTCACCCCTCCACTTT.

The V gene is TRBV7-2, the J gene TRBJ2-1, with 8 bases aligning to TRBD1. Germline CDR1 and CDR2: SGHTA and FQGNSA. This CDR3 contains 14 residues. V lost 4 bases to trimming and J lost 2 bases; unmatched junction nucleotides: 1. DNA of the CDR3: TGTGCCAGCAGCTCGGACAGGGCCTACAATGAGCAGTTCTTC. This gives the protein CASSSDRAYNEQFF.

The chain is built from TRBV6-4 and TRBJ2-1; D tentatively fits TRBD1 or TRBD2 (6 bases each). CDR1 MRHNA and CDR2 SNTAGT come from the germline V gene. The V end was cut by 3 bases, the J end by 2 bases, with 11 bases between. The CDR3 is 15 residues long. The CDR3 nucleotides read TGTGCCAGCAGTGAGAGGGGGGCCCCCTACAATGAGCAGTTCTTC. It encodes CASSERGAPYNEQFF.

The V gene is TRBV10-3, the J gene TRBJ2-1; D may be TRBD2 (6 bases). Germline V gene data show CDR1 as ENHRY and CDR2 as SYGVKD. This CDR3 region has 13 residues. Trimming left V 6 bases short and J 12 bases short, with 18 bases between. The CDR3 reads CAISPGLPVRQFF. CDR3 sequence (DNA): TGTGCCATCAGCCCCGGACTACCTGTTCGGCAGTTCTTC.

The rearrangement uses TRBV11-3 and TRBJ2-2, with a possible D match to TRBD2 (6 bases). The germline V gene has CDR1 SGHNT and CDR2 YENEEA. This CDR3 spans 16 amino acids. V dropped 7 bases and J dropped 0 bases, with 15 bases sitting between them. CDR3 loop: CASTQRGGTNTGELFF. CDR3 sequence (DNA): TGTGCCAGCACACAAAGGGGAGGTACGAACACCGGGGAGCTGTTTTTT.